This entry lists 19 T cell receptor beta chains sequenced from one sample in a study of T cell repertoires in cytomegalovirus infection. A single record per CDR3 protein comes from TCRdb applying MiXCR to the reads. Of around 320,000 distinct CDR3 sequences in the sample, over 7.5% were seen once. Sequenced material: PBMCs. The receptors come from a human donor in good health (CMV status not recorded). Some clones in this sample may be carry-over from other donors' samples.

This chain joins TRBV12-3 or TRBV12-4 and TRBJ1-2; D is uncertain. V was shortened by 3 bases and J by 5 bases, with 10 bases between the two germline ends. CDR3 length: 13 amino acids. The CDR3 nucleotides read TGTGCCAGCAGTTTGGTCCGGGTTTATGGCTACACCTTC. It translates to CASSLVRVYGYTF.

This clonotype has at least ten counts. The chain recombines TRBV6-2 or TRBV6-3 with TRBJ2-3; 8 nucleotides match TRBD1. The trim removed 10 bases at V and 6 bases at J, leaving 21 bases unmatched. CDR3 length: 17 residues. Germline V gene data show CDR1 as MNHEY and CDR2 as SVGEGT. CDR3 nucleotides: TGTGCCACCCTTCACCGACTTCAGGGGGCTCGTCCCGATACGCAGTATTTT. Translation gives CATLHRLQGARPDTQYF.

This clonotype was observed at least ten times. This chain joins TRBV6-2 or TRBV6-3 and TRBJ2-6, with 7 bases lining up with TRBD1. This CDR3 has 16 amino acids. Unmatched junction bases numbered 9, after V lost 6 bases and J lost 4 bases. Germline CDR1 is MNHEY and CDR2 is SVGEGT. The CDR3 DNA reads TGTGCCAGCAGGCCTACCGACAGGGTCGGGGCCAACGTCCTGACTTTC. Translated, it gives CASRPTDRVGANVLTF.

This chain uses TRBV20-1 with TRBJ2-7, with D perhaps matching TRBD1 (8 bases). The CDR3 spans 14 residues. The V end was cut by 4 bases, the J end by 2 bases, with 15 bases between. CDR1 is DFQATT, CDR2 SNEGSKA, per germline (reference sequence). CDR3 in DNA: TGCAGTGCTACCCAAACAGGGGGGGCCTACGAGCAGTACTTC. It specifies CSATQTGGAYEQYF.

In this sample, this clonotype turned up many times. This chain uses TRBV12-3 or TRBV12-4 with TRBJ1-2; TRBD1 is a possible D gene (6 bases). This CDR3 has 15 amino acids. The ends were cut back, 6 bases at V and 8 bases at J, with 22 bases in the middle. The CDR3 DNA sequence: TGTGCCAGCAGCCTTCATGCCACGGGGGGCGCGGGCTACACCTTC. Protein sequence: CASSLHATGGAGYTF.

This clonotype occurred many times. The chain combines TRBV7-9 with TRBJ1-2; D unclear. The CDR3 contains 13 residues. Between the trimmed V and J ends, which lost 1 base and 11 bases, there was a span of 14 bases. Germline V CDR1 and CDR2: SEHNR, FQNEAQ (reference sequence). DNA for the CDR3: TGTGCCAGCAGCTTAGGTGTGGCTGCCTTATACACCTTC. Translated, it gives CASSLGVAALYTF.

This clonotype was detected a few times. The chain is built from TRBV7-2 and TRBJ1-2, with D unresolved. This CDR3 is 12 amino acids long. Trimming shortened V by 5 bases and J by 0 bases, and 4 bases separated the two germline ends. Germline values: CDR1 SGHTA, CDR2 FQGNSA. The CDR3, as DNA: TGTGCCAGCAGCCCAGCTAACTATGGCTACACCTTC. Its translation is CASSPANYGYTF.

This clonotype showed up just a few times. V is TRBV6-1 and J is TRBJ1-4, with a weak D call TRBD1 (5 bases). Deletions cut 5 bases from V and 8 bases from J, with 12 bases between. This CDR3 comprises 13 residues. The V gene's germline CDR1 is MNHNS and CDR2 SASEGT. CDR3 nucleotide sequence: TGTGCCAGCAGTCCCGGGACTCTCGAAAAACTGTTTTTT. Translated: CASSPGTLEKLFF.

This clonotype was observed a few times. This chain connects TRBV11-2 to TRBJ2-4; D call uncertain. V gave up 3 bases and J gave up 6 bases, with 3 bases separating them. The CDR3 has 11 residues. Germline values: CDR1 SGHAT, CDR2 FQNNGV. Here the CDR3 DNA reads TGTGCCAGCAGCTTTGGAAACATTCAGTACTTC. Translation gives CASSFGNIQYF.

This clonotype has a handful of counts. Compared with germline, one end of the junction differs, possibly owing to a read error. CDR3 sequence reads: CASSWDRDKSPLHF. CDR3 DNA sequence: TGTGCCAGCAGTTGGGACAGGGATAAATCACCCCTCCACTTT. The chain has TRBV27 and TRBJ1-6; 9 positions agree with TRBD1. Germline CDR1 is MNHEY and CDR2 is SMNVEV (reference sequence). The CDR3 is 14 residues long.

The CDR3 here is CSATLAGTYEQYF. The DNA for the CDR3 is TGCAGTGCTACATTAGCGGGGACCTACGAGCAGTACTTC. The chain employs TRBV20-1 and TRBJ2-7, with 8 positions matching TRBD2. This CDR3 is 13 amino acids long. CDR1 is DFQATT and CDR2 is SNEGSKA in the germline V gene (reference sequence). The trim removed 4 bases at V and 2 bases at J, leaving 4 bases unmatched.

The chain is built from TRBV4-1 and TRBJ2-1; D not resolved. The CDR3 contains 18 residues. Deletions cut 1 base from V and 0 bases from J, with 16 bases between. The germline V gene has CDR1 MGHRA and CDR2 YSYEKL. The chain's CDR3 is CASSQASVKISSYNEQFF. The CDR3 DNA follows: TGCGCCAGCAGCCAAGCTTCGGTGAAAATCAGCTCCTACAATGAGCAGTTCTTC.

The chain uses TRBV7-2 and TRBJ1-4, with D unresolved. CDR1 is SGHTA and CDR2 is FQGNSA in the germline V gene. With 5 bases removed from V and 3 bases from J, the gap between germline ends came to 10 bases. The CDR3 extends over 14 amino acids. For the CDR3, the DNA is TGTGCCAGCAGCCCGGGGAGGTCTAATGAAAAACTGTTTTTT. Translated: CASSPGRSNEKLFF.

On this clonotype: A much larger clone lies a single base off, so this may be a read error. The V call is TRBV6-5, the J call TRBJ1-5; the D is unclear. CDR1 is MNHEY, CDR2 SVGAGI, per germline. The V and J ends lost 6 bases and 3 bases respectively, with 9 bases between them. This CDR3 is built from 13 residues. CDR3 DNA: TGTGCCAGCAGCTACGGGGTCAATCAGCCCCAGCATTTT. It codes for CASSYGVNQPQHF.

The CDR3 DNA reads as TGTGCCAGCAGCTCCAAAGGGGGAAGAGAGACCCAGTACTTC. It is translated as CASSSKGGRETQYF. J is TRBJ2-5 and V is TRBV7-4, with D possibly matching TRBD1 (6 bases). V lost 4 bases to trimming and J lost 4 bases, with 13 bases between them. The germline V gene has CDR1 SGHVT and CDR2 SQSDAQ. This CDR3 spans 14 amino acids.

This clonotype has a handful of counts. The chain uses TRBV7-8 and TRBJ1-2, with D hard to call. V lost 4 bases and J lost 6, with 18 bases in between. Germline values: CDR1 SGHVS, CDR2 FQNEAQ. CDR3 size: 15 residues. CDR3 residues: CASSSMGRVRDGYTF. DNA of the CDR3: TGTGCCAGCAGCTCTATGGGCCGGGTGCGTGATGGCTACACCTTC.

In its sample, this clonotype was seen many times. In DNA form, the CDR3 reads TGTGCCAGCAGCTTAAGGGCCTGGCGGGGGAGGGATAATGAGCAGTTCTTC. Translating gives CASSLRAWRGRDNEQFF. This chain links TRBV11-2 with TRBJ2-1; 7 bases line up with TRBD2. V lost 2 bases, J lost 7 bases, and 14 bases stayed unmatched. The CDR3 runs 17 residues. Germline CDR1 and CDR2: SGHAT and FQNNGV.

The V and J genes are TRBV27 and TRBJ1-1; D not certain. This CDR3 contains 14 residues. Trimming took 3 bases from V and 6 from J, leaving 14 bases between them. Germline values: CDR1 MNHEY, CDR2 SMNVEV (reference sequence). This CDR3 is CASSFRASVAEAFF. CDR3 coding DNA: TGTGCCAGCAGTTTTAGGGCGTCGGTCGCTGAAGCTTTCTTT.

The chain recombines TRBV6-5 with TRBJ2-1; TRBD2 matches 8 bases. V was clipped by 5 bases and J by 9 bases; unmatched bases: 6. Germline V gene data show CDR1 as MNHEY and CDR2 as SVGAGI. The CDR3 runs 13 residues. The CDR3 nucleotides are TGTGCCAGCAGTCCGGGGGGGGGGGCTGAGCAGTTCTTC. Translating it yields CASSPGGGAEQFF.